This TCR beta chain was obtained from a study of blood T cells in healthy people across ages. The J segment lost 1 base and the V segment lost 1 base, leaving 7 bases of the junction unmatched. CDR1 is DFQATT and CDR2 is SNEGSKA in the germline V gene (reference sequence). The CDR3 totals 17 residues. Points on this clonotype: Its antigen remains unknown.

Researchers report isolating at least 6 million PBMCs per sample. Study findings and constraints: Long-lived donors had more naive CD4+ cells and higher diversity than aged donors. Any conclusive comparison of naive versus antigen-experienced cells was prevented by using unsorted PBMCs.

A second PCR, run for about 6 to 11 cycles, used a sample-barcoded 5' primer plus a J-beta primer mix. Each cDNA molecule received a tag from a template-switch adaptor that had 12 random nucleotides. TCRdb reprocessed the 5' RACE reads via MiXCR and lists one record per CDR3 protein. The sample holds about 1.4 million distinct CDR3 sequences, 59% seen once. V usage is TRBV20-1 and J usage is TRBJ2-4, with 10 positions matching TRBD2. Sequencing was done on a sample of blood. This TCR derives from a man younger than 35 in good health. The CDR3 loop is CSARGSLAGVAKNIQYF. CDR3 nucleotide sequence: TGCAGTGCTAGAGGCTCCCTAGCGGGGGTTGCCAAAAACATTCAGTACTTC.